Below are 7 T cell receptor beta chains sequenced from a single sample in a study of control samples from healthy donors and cancer patients. Generated by immunoSEQ multiplex PCR, the TCRdb table keeps only in-frame clones and is missing some. The profile shows about 130,000 clones, under 95% of them singletons. The material sequenced was blood. All receptors come from a man in his late teens or twenties in good health.

The gene calls are TRBV6-7 and TRBJ1-1; D perhaps matches TRBD1 (5 bases). TRBV6-7 is recorded as an ORF, its role being uncertain. CDR3 length: 12 residues. The V and J ends lost 10 bases and 0 bases respectively, with 9 bases between them. The CDR3 reads CATKTVNTEAFF. Here the CDR3 DNA reads TGTGCCACCAAGACAGTGAACACTGAAGCTTTCTTT.

The chain combines TRBV24-1 with TRBJ2-1, with D perhaps given as TRBD1 or TRBD2 (5 bases each). The CDR3 contains 17 residues. Trimming took off 4 bases at V and 8 bases at J, with 23 bases between the two ends. Germline CDR1 reads KGHDR; CDR2 reads SFDVKD. In DNA form, the CDR3 reads TGTGCCACCAGTGACTCAACAGGTCACCGAGGGTTCGATGAGCAGTTCTTC. Translated: CATSDSTGHRGFDEQFF.

This chain uses TRBV13 with TRBJ1-2; D is ambiguous. CDR1 and CDR2 (germline): PRHDT, FYEKMQ (reference sequence). Trimming shortened V by 3 bases and J by 3 bases, and 8 bases separated the two germline ends. CDR3 length: 13 residues. The CDR3 DNA follows: TGTGCCAGCAGCTTTAGGAGGGACTATGGCTACACCTTC. It translates to CASSFRRDYGYTF.

The chain uses TRBV7-9 and TRBJ2-7; D gene unclear. Trimming took off 2 bases at V and 7 bases at J, with 9 bases between the two ends. CDR3 size: 12 residues. CDR1 SEHNR and CDR2 FQNEAQ come from the germline V gene (reference sequence). The CDR3 spells CASSLTDREQYF. CDR3 bases: TGTGCCAGCAGCTTAACCGATCGAGAGCAGTACTTC.

This chain links TRBV5-8 with TRBJ1-6; TRBD1 is a possible D gene (6 bases). The CDR3 covers 16 residues. Trimming took 5 bases from V and 0 from J, leaving 12 bases between them. The germline V gene encodes CDR1 SGHTS and CDR2 YDEGEE. The CDR3 here is CASRDRTSSYNSPLHF. The CDR3 DNA follows: TGTGCCAGCAGAGACAGGACGAGCTCCTATAATTCACCCCTCCACTTT.

The rearrangement uses TRBV13 and TRBJ1-3; D might be TRBD1 (5 bases). This CDR3 has 16 residues. Trimming shortened V by 4 bases and J by 2 bases, and 15 bases separated the two germline ends. Germline V gives CDR1 PRHDT, CDR2 FYEKMQ (reference sequence). This chain's CDR3 is CASSSREGTAGNTIYF. The CDR3 DNA follows: TGTGCCAGCAGCTCCAGGGAAGGCACCGCTGGAAACACCATATATTTT.

The chain uses TRBV7-9 and TRBJ2-2; D is perhaps TRBD2 (6 bases). Germline CDR1 is SEHNR and CDR2 is FQNEAQ (reference sequence). V lost 1 base and J lost 6, with 12 bases in between. This CDR3 spans 15 amino acids. The CDR3 nucleotides read TGTGCCAGCAGCTTAGTTGGGAGGTACGCCGGGGAGCTGTTTTTT. As protein: CASSLVGRYAGELFF.